This is a list of T cell receptor beta chains from one sample in a study of spatial heterogeneity in lung cancer. TCRdb reprocessed the 5' RACE reads with MiXCR, giving one entry per CDR3 protein. The data contain under 75,000 distinct CDR3 sequences, less than 9.5% of them singletons. The sequenced sample was PBMCs, obtained at follow-up. The receptors derive from a female donor with early-stage non-small cell lung cancer. The CDR3 runs from the conserved cysteine through the conserved F or W. Fields, in order: clone size, D gene, V gene, J gene, CDR3 protein, CDR3 DNA. A D gene is named only where the DNA matches it firmly. For some rows the clone size is stated as once, few or many, or as a class when expanded; others skip it.

size: NA; D: NA; V: TRBV5-1; J: TRBJ2-6; CDR3: CASSLMASGANVLTF; DNA: TGCGCCAGCAGTTTAATGGCTTCTGGGGCCAACGTCCTGACTTTC
size: many; D: TRBD1; V: TRBV11-2; J: TRBJ1-2; CDR3: CASSPHFGTGANYGYTF; DNA: TGTGCCAGCAGCCCCCACTTTGGGACAGGAGCTAACTATGGCTACACCTTC
size: NA; D: NA; V: TRBV5-1; J: TRBJ2-4; CDR3: CASSLAPPSNIQYF; DNA: TGCGCCAGCAGCTTGGCCCCCCCATCAAACATTCAGTACTTC
size: NA; D: NA; V: TRBV10-3; J: TRBJ2-5; CDR3: CAISKTGTFKETQYF; DNA: TGTGCCATCAGTAAAACTGGGACCTTCAAGGAGACCCAGTACTTC
size: NA; D: NA; V: TRBV6-5; J: TRBJ2-1; CDR3: CASRVEGRNEQFF; DNA: TGTGCCAGCAGGGTCGAGGGGAGAAATGAGCAGTTCTTC
size: many; D: NA; V: TRBV2; J: TRBJ2-1; CDR3: CASMTDSSYNEQFF; DNA: TGTGCCAGCATGACGGACTCTTCCTACAATGAGCAGTTCTTC
size: many; D: TRBD2; V: TRBV20-1; J: TRBJ2-1; CDR3: CSARDLGLAYNEQFF; DNA: TGCAGTGCTAGAGATCTAGGACTAGCCTACAATGAGCAGTTCTTC
size: NA; D: TRBD1; V: TRBV23-1; J: TRBJ1-1; CDR3: CASNRLIPTGGLNTEAFF; DNA: TGCGCCAGCAACCGGTTGATCCCGACAGGGGGCTTGAACACTGAAGCTTTCTTT
size: many; D: NA; V: TRBV24-1; J: TRBJ2-3; CDR3: CATEGGESTDTQYF; DNA: TGTGCCACCGAGGGGGGCGAGAGCACAGATACGCAGTATTTT
size: few; D: NA; V: TRBV27; J: TRBJ1-3; CDR3: CASRSGAAGNTIYF; DNA: TGTGCCAGCAGGTCCGGGGCAGCGGGAAACACCATATATTTT
size: NA; D: NA; V: TRBV14; J: TRBJ1-6; CDR3: CASSQVTSSPLHF; DNA: TGTGCCAGCAGCCAAGTCACCTCTTCACCCCTCCACTTT
size: many; D: NA; V: TRBV2; J: TRBJ1-5; CDR3: CASSQGGRPQPQHF; DNA: TGTGCCAGCAGTCAAGGGGGACGGCCTCAGCCCCAGCATTTT
size: many; D: TRBD2; V: TRBV19; J: TRBJ2-7; CDR3: CASSLPGGAPYEQYF; DNA: TGTGCCAGTAGTCTGCCCGGGGGGGCCCCCTACGAGCAGTACTTC
size: many; D: TRBD2; V: TRBV10-3; J: TRBJ2-1; CDR3: CATRTSGSDNEQFF; DNA: TGTGCCACCAGGACTAGCGGGAGTGACAATGAGCAGTTCTTC
size: many; D: NA; V: TRBV5-1; J: TRBJ2-5; CDR3: CASSSEGTQYF; DNA: TGCGCCAGCAGCTCCGAGGGGACCCAGTACTTC
size: few; D: TRBD2; V: TRBV5-1; J: TRBJ2-2; CDR3: CASSFDPSGIYTGELFF; DNA: TGCGCCAGCAGCTTTGATCCTAGCGGGATTTACACCGGGGAGCTGTTTTTT
size: many; D: TRBD2; V: TRBV28; J: TRBJ2-1; CDR3: CASSPRASGRASAYNEQFF; DNA: TGTGCCAGCAGTCCCCGGGCTAGCGGGAGGGCCAGCGCCTACAATGAGCAGTTCTTC
size: many; D: NA; V: TRBV19; J: TRBJ1-1; CDR3: CASTPRDGLKAFF; DNA: TGTGCCAGTACCCCAAGGGACGGCTTAAAAGCTTTCTTT
size: few; D: TRBD1; V: TRBV7-9; J: TRBJ1-1; CDR3: CASRPRQGGNTEAFF; DNA: TGTGCCAGCAGGCCTCGCCAGGGGGGGAACACTGAAGCTTTCTTT
size: many; D: TRBD1; V: TRBV7-8; J: TRBJ2-7; CDR3: CASSVTGDTYEQYF; DNA: TGTGCCAGCAGCGTTACAGGGGATACCTACGAGCAGTACTTC
size: many; D: TRBD2; V: TRBV6-1; J: TRBJ2-7; CDR3: CASSAGREGYEQYF; DNA: TGTGCCAGCAGTGCAGGGAGGGAGGGGTACGAGCAGTACTTC
size: many; D: TRBD2; V: TRBV7-2; J: TRBJ2-3; CDR3: CASSQLAVGADTQYF; DNA: TGTGCCAGCAGCCAACTAGCGGTTGGGGCAGATACGCAGTATTTT
size: many; D: TRBD1; V: TRBV24-1; J: TRBJ2-7; CDR3: CATSARTGGTYEQYF; DNA: TGTGCCACCAGTGCTCGGACAGGGGGAACCTACGAGCAGTACTTC